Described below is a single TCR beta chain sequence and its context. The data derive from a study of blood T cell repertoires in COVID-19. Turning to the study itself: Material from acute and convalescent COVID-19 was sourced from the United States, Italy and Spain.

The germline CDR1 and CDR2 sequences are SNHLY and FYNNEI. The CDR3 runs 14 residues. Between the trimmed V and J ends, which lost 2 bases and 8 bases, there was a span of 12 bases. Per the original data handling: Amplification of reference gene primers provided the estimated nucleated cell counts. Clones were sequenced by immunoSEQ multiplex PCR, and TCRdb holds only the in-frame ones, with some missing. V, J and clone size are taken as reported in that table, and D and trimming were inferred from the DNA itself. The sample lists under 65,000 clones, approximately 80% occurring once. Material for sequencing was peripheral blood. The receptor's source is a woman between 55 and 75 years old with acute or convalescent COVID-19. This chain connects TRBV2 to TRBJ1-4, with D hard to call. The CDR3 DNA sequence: TGTGCCAGCAGTGAATCTGATCGGTGGGAAAAACTGTTTTTT. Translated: CASSESDRWEKLFF. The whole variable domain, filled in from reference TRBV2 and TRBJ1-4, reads EPEVTQTPSHQVTQMGQEVILRCVPISNHLYFYWYRQILGQKVEFLVSFYNNEISEKSEIFDDQFSVERPDGSNFTLKIRSTKLEDSAMYFCASSESDRWEKLFFGSGTQLSVL.